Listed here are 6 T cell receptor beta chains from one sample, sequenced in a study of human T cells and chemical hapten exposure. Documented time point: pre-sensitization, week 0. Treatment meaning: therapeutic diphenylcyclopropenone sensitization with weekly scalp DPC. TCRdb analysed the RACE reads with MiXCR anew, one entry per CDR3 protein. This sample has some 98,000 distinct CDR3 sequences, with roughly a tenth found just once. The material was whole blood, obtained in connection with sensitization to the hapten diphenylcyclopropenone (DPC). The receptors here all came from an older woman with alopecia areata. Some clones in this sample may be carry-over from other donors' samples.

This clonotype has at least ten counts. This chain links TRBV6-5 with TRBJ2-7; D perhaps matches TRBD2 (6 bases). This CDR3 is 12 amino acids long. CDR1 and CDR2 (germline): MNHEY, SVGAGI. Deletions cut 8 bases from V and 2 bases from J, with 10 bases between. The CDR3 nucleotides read TGTGCCAGCGGGACTGCAGCCTACGAGCAGTACTTC. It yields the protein CASGTAAYEQYF.

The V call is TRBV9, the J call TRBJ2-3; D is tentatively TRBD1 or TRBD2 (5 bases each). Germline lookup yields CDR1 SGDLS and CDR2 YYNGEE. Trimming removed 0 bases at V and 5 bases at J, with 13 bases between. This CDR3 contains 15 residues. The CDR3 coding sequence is TGTGCCAGCAGCGTAGTCGGGGCCTCGGGAGATACGCAGTATTTT. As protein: CASSVVGASGDTQYF.

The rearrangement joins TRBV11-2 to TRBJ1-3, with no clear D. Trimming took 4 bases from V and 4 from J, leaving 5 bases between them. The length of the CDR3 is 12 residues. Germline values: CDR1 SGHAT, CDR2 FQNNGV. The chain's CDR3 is CASSSVGNTIYF. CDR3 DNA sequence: TGTGCCAGCAGCTCAGTCGGAAACACCATATATTTT. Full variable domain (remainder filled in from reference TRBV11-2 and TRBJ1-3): EAGVAQSPRYKIIEKRQSVAFWCNPISGHATLYWYQQILGQGPKLLIQFQNNGVVDDSQLPKDRFSAERLKGVDSTLKIQPAKLEDSAVYLCASSSVGNTIYFGEGSWLTVV.

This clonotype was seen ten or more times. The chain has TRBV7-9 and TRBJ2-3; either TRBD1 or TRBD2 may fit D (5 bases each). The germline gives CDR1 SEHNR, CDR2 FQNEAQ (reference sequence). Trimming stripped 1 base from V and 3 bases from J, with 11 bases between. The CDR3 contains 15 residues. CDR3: CASSLGRGGTDTQYF. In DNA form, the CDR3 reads TGTGCCAGCAGCTTAGGACGGGGCGGTACAGATACGCAGTATTTT.

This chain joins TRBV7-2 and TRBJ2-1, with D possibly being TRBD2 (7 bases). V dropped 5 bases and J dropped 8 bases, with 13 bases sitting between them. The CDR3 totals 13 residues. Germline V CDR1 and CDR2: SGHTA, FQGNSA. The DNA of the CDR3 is TGTGCCAGCAGCCCGAGGGGGGGCGATGAGCAGTTCTTC. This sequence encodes CASSPRGGDEQFF. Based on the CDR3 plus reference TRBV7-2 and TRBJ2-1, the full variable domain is GAGVSQSPSNKVTEKGKDVELRCDPISGHTALYWYRQSLGQGLEFLIYFQGNSAPDKSGLPSDRFSAERTGGSVSTLTIQRTQQEDSAVYLCASSPRGGDEQFFGPGTRLTVL.

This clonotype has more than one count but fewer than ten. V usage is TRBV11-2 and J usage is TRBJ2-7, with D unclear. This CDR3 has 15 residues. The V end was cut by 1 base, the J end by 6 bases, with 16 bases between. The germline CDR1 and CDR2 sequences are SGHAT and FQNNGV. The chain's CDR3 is CASSLGSGVTGEQYF. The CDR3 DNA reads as TGTGCCAGCAGCTTAGGATCTGGGGTCACCGGCGAGCAGTACTTC.